One and the same sample provided the 32 T cell receptor beta chains below, sequenced in a study of blood T cell repertoires in COVID-19. Data came from immunoSEQ multiplex PCR; TCRdb stores just in-frame clones and leaves some out. The sample holds hundreds of thousands of clones; 86% are singletons and the top ten take about 2.1%. Sequencing was done on a sample of PBMCs or T cells enriched from blood (not recorded which). The receptors stem from a woman aged 50 to 60 who had recovered from COVID-19.

A single count supports this clone. The rearrangement uses TRBV5-6 and TRBJ2-1; 8 bases agree with TRBD2. The CDR3 spans 19 residues. Trimming cost V 5 bases and J 6 bases; bases outside gene matches: 22. CDR1 and CDR2 from the germline V gene are SGHDT and YYEEEE. Here the CDR3 DNA reads TGTGCCAGCAGAGCGGGAGAAAGGGGGTCCCGAACCACGAGCAATGAGCAGTTCTTC. Translated, it gives CASRAGERGSRTTSNEQFF.

The V and J genes are TRBV2 and TRBJ1-2; 8 bases are a match to TRBD1. CDR1 SNHLY and CDR2 FYNNEI come from the germline V gene. This CDR3 is built from 12 residues. V lost 5 bases to trimming and J lost 7 bases; unmatched junction nucleotides: 3. The CDR3, as DNA: TGTGCCAGCAGTCAGGGGGCGGGTGGCTACACCTTC. Encoded protein: CASSQGAGGYTF. Looking up the rest from reference TRBV2 and TRBJ1-2 gives the full variable domain: EPEVTQTPSHQVTQMGQEVILRCVPISNHLYFYWYRQILGQKVEFLVSFYNNEISEKSEIFDDQFSVERPDGSNFTLKIRSTKLEDSAMYFCASSQGAGGYTFGSGTRLTVV.

The table lists this clone with a count of one. The chain uses TRBV19 and TRBJ2-2; 13 bases are shared with TRBD2. The CDR3 is made up of 15 amino acids. Trimming took 7 bases from V and 4 from J; bases not matched to a gene: 3. Germline lookup yields CDR1 LNHDA and CDR2 SQIVND (reference sequence). As DNA, the CDR3 is TGTGCCAGTACCCGGACTAGCGGGGGCACCGGGGAGCTGTTTTTT. It codes for CASTRTSGGTGELFF. Supplemented by reference TRBV19 and TRBJ2-2, the full variable domain reads DGGITQSPKYLFRKEGQNVTLSCEQNLNHDAMYWYRQDPGQGLRLIYYSQIVNDFQKGDIAEGYSVSREKKESFPLTVTSAQKNPTAFYLCASTRTSGGTGELFFGEGSRLTVL.

The chain couples TRBV30 to TRBJ2-2; D may be TRBD1 (6 bases). Per the germline V gene, CDR1 is GTSNPN and CDR2 is SVGIG (reference sequence). The CDR3 loop spans 14 amino acids. V lost 7 bases and J lost 5, with 17 bases in between. The CDR3 sequence: CASASGTHTGELFF. In DNA form, the CDR3 reads TGTGCCTCCGCGTCCGGGACACATACCGGGGAGCTGTTTTTT.

The chain combines TRBV2 with TRBJ2-1; 13 bases are shared with TRBD2. Germline-derived CDR1 and CDR2 are SNHLY and FYNNEI. V lost 3 bases, J lost 6 bases, and 8 bases stayed unmatched. The CDR3 spans 17 residues. Here the CDR3 reads CASSDLGLAGNRNEQFF. In DNA form, the CDR3 reads TGTGCCAGCAGTGACTTGGGACTAGCGGGGAACCGCAATGAGCAGTTCTTC.

The count of this clone is one. The rearrangement links TRBV3-1 (or the pseudogene TRBV3-2) to TRBJ1-2; D is unclear. V lost 2 bases and J lost 4, with 5 bases in between. Germline V gene sequence: CDR1 LGHDT, CDR2 YNNKEL (reference sequence). This CDR3 contains 12 residues. The CDR3 DNA reads TGTGCCAGCAGCCAATGGGCCTATGGCTACACCTTC. As protein: CASSQWAYGYTF.

This clone was seen repeatedly, ten times or more. J is TRBJ2-1 and V is TRBV27, with TRBD2 matching 14 bases. CDR1 MNHEY and CDR2 SMNVEV come from the germline V gene (reference sequence). V lost 6 bases and J lost 7; bases outside the gene matches: 2. The CDR3 extends over 14 amino acids. In nucleotides, the CDR3 is TGTGCCAGCAGGGGACTAGCGGGAGAAAATGAGCAGTTCTTC. This codes for CASRGLAGENEQFF.

This chain links TRBV5-1 with TRBJ1-4, with 7 bases matching TRBD1. The length of the CDR3 is 15 residues. Germline CDR1 is SGHRS and CDR2 is YFSETQ. The junction had 1 base not matched to a gene; V was cut back by 2 bases and J by 0 bases. The CDR3 spells CASSFTGATNEKLFF. DNA of the CDR3: TGCGCCAGCAGCTTCACAGGGGCAACTAATGAAAAACTGTTTTTT.

V is TRBV6-2 or TRBV6-3 and J is TRBJ1-6, with 8 bases fitting TRBD1. Per the germline V gene, CDR1 is MNHEY and CDR2 is SVGEGT. This CDR3 region has 16 residues. V was clipped by 6 bases and J by 0 bases; unmatched bases: 4. CDR3 amino acids: CASSLTGGSYNSPLHF. DNA of the CDR3: TGTGCCAGCAGCTTAACAGGGGGCTCCTATAATTCACCCCTCCACTTT.

The V gene is TRBV3-1 (or the pseudogene TRBV3-2), the J gene TRBJ2-7; no definite D call. CDR1 and CDR2 from the germline V gene are LGHDT and YNNKEL (reference sequence). Trimming took off 5 bases at V and 7 bases at J, with 18 bases between the two ends. This CDR3 contains 14 residues. CDR3 DNA: TGTGCCAGCAGCGTTACCGACTGGAAGGATGAGCAGTACTTC. The encoded protein is CASSVTDWKDEQYF.

This clone occurred once. The V and J genes are TRBV7-2 and TRBJ1-4; 8 bases line up with TRBD1. There are 15 residues in the CDR3. Germline V gene sequence: CDR1 SGHTA, CDR2 FQGNSA. With 4 bases clipped from V and 7 bases from J, the junction kept 8 bases outside the gene matches. CDR3 amino acids: CASSSGDRLAEKLFF. CDR3 nucleotide sequence: TGTGCCAGCAGCTCAGGGGACAGGTTGGCTGAAAAACTGTTTTTT.

The V and J genes are TRBV12-3 or TRBV12-4 and TRBJ2-3, with D possibly being TRBD2 (6 bases). V was pared by 7 bases and J by 5 bases, with 7 bases between. This CDR3 contains 11 residues. CDR3 DNA sequence: TGTGCCAGCATGGAGGGAGATACGCAGTATTTT. Translating it yields CASMEGDTQYF.

This clone was detected a few times. CDR3 region: CASSVGQGDQPQHF. DNA of the CDR3: TGTGCCAGCTCCGTAGGACAGGGCGATCAGCCCCAGCATTTT. The chain recombines TRBV18 with TRBJ1-5, with TRBD1 matching 8 bases. The CDR3 runs to 14 residues. J was trimmed by 5 bases and V by 6 bases; bases with no gene match: 6. Germline V gene sequence: CDR1 KGHSH, CDR2 LQKENI.

The chain combines TRBV5-6 with TRBJ1-2, with D possibly matching TRBD1 (5 bases). The CDR3 length is 12 residues. CDR1 SGHDT and CDR2 YYEEEE come from the germline V gene. V was trimmed by 3 bases and J by 14 bases, leaving 17 bases between them. For the CDR3, the DNA is TGTGCCAGCAGCTCATCCCTAGGGGTGCGGACCTTC. Amino acid sequence: CASSSSLGVRTF.

This CDR3 reads CASSLSPTGGVEKLFF. DNA of the CDR3: TGTGCCAGCAGCTTGTCCCCCACAGGGGGCGTCGAAAAACTGTTTTTT. This chain joins TRBV5-6 and TRBJ1-4; 9 bases match TRBD1. V trimming: 1 base; J trimming: 8 bases; junction bases outside the gene matches: 9. CDR3 length: 16 residues. Germline V lookup: CDR1 SGHDT, CDR2 YYEEEE.

The chain joins TRBV6-2 or TRBV6-3 to TRBJ2-1, with D perhaps matching TRBD1 (6 bases). Germline assignment: CDR1 MNHEY and CDR2 SVGEGT. V was cut by 1 base and J by 5 bases, with 18 bases left in between. The CDR3 has 17 residues. The CDR3 reads CASSYLQGLTSNNEQFF. CDR3 nucleotide sequence: TGTGCCAGCAGTTACTTGCAGGGGCTCACCTCAAACAATGAGCAGTTCTTC.

The chain carries TRBV21-1 and TRBJ1-1; TRBD1 was called by the table and not checked on the DNA. TRBV21-1 is an annotated pseudogene. This CDR3 comprises 13 residues. CDR3 sequence: CASSPPGTDEAFF. The CDR3 DNA follows: TGTGCCAGCAGCCCTCCCGGGACAGATGAAGCTTTCTTT.

This chain connects TRBV5-4 to TRBJ2-1; D is undetermined. The CDR3 contains 13 residues. Germline loops: CDR1 SGHNT, CDR2 YYREEE (reference sequence). Trimming cost V 6 bases and J 8 bases, with 15 bases left between them. The CDR3 loop reads CASNPNKWHEQFF. The CDR3 bases are TGTGCCAGCAACCCCAATAAGTGGCATGAGCAGTTCTTC.

CDR3 coding DNA: TGTGCCAGCAGTCCTCGGACTAGCGGGACCTCGAACACCGGGGAGCTGTTTTTT. Amino acid sequence: CASSPRTSGTSNTGELFF. The V gene is TRBV6-6, the J gene TRBJ2-2, with 12 bases identical to TRBD2. The length of the CDR3 is 18 residues. Trimming took 5 bases from V and 0 from J; bases not matched to a gene: 7. Germline CDR1 reads MNHNY; CDR2 reads SVGAGI (reference sequence).

This chain joins TRBV10-3 and TRBJ1-1, with 7 bases fitting TRBD1. The CDR3 totals 16 residues. J was trimmed by 4 bases and V by 2 bases; bases with no gene match: 10. CDR1 is ENHRY and CDR2 is SYGVKD in the germline V gene. CDR3 region: CAISEDRAAQGTEAFF. The CDR3, as DNA: TGTGCCATCAGTGAGGACAGGGCCGCCCAGGGCACTGAAGCTTTCTTT.

The chain joins TRBV7-2 to TRBJ1-5; possibly TRBD1 for D (5 bases). The germline V gene has CDR1 SGHTA and CDR2 FQGNSA. Trimming pared 0 bases from V and 4 bases from J, leaving 10 bases between. The CDR3 is 15 amino acids. For the CDR3, the DNA is TGTGCCAGCAGCTTAGCGGCCCAGGGAAATCAGCCCCAGCATTTT. Its translation is CASSLAAQGNQPQHF. The whole variable domain, filled in from reference TRBV7-2 and TRBJ1-5, reads GAGVSQSPSNKVTEKGKDVELRCDPISGHTALYWYRQSLGQGLEFLIYFQGNSAPDKSGLPSDRFSAERTGGSVSTLTIQRTQQEDSAVYLCASSLAAQGNQPQHFGDGTRLSIL.

This clone has only a few counts. The V call is TRBV3-1 (or the pseudogene TRBV3-2), the J call TRBJ1-1; no clear D gene. V was shortened by 4 bases and J by 0 bases, with 18 bases between the two germline ends. Germline V gene data show CDR1 as LGHDT and CDR2 as YNNKEL (reference sequence). CDR3 length: 17 residues. The CDR3 DNA reads TGTGCCAGCAGCCCCAGAGGAGCCCGGGGATTGAACACTGAAGCTTTCTTT. Translation gives CASSPRGARGLNTEAFF.

The chain joins TRBV7-8 to TRBJ1-5; 8 bases map to TRBD1. Germline V gives CDR1 SGHVS, CDR2 FQNEAQ. Trimming removed 2 bases from V and 5 bases from J; junction bases left unmatched: 8. This CDR3 comprises 16 residues. The chain's CDR3 is CASSLQGAINDQPQHF. CDR3 nucleotide sequence: TGTGCCAGCAGCTTACAGGGGGCGATTAATGATCAGCCCCAGCATTTT. Drawing the rest from reference TRBV7-8 and TRBJ1-5, the complete variable domain is GAGVSQSPRYKVAKRGQDVALRCDPISGHVSLFWYQQALGQGPEFLTYFQNEAQLDKSGLPSDRFFAERPEGSVSTLKIQRTQQEDSAVYLCASSLQGAINDQPQHFGDGTRLSIL.

This sequence joins TRBV4-2 and TRBJ1-1, with TRBD1 identical over 7 bases. V lost 3 bases and J lost 7; bases outside the gene matches: 8. Per germline, CDR1 LGHNA and CDR2 YNFKEQ. The CDR3 is 14 amino acids. The CDR3 loop reads CASSHFDREGEAFF. CDR3 nucleotide sequence: TGTGCCAGCAGCCACTTCGACAGGGAAGGTGAAGCTTTCTTT.

Written as DNA, the CDR3 is TGTGCCAGCAGTGTGGAGGGGGCGTACTTTGGAAACACCATATATTTT. This encodes CASSVEGAYFGNTIYF. The chain is built from TRBV2 and TRBJ1-3; 7 nucleotides align to TRBD1. The J segment lost 3 bases and the V segment lost 4 bases, leaving 9 bases of the junction unmatched. The length of the CDR3 is 16 residues. Germline assignment: CDR1 SNHLY and CDR2 FYNNEI.

The rearrangement links TRBV7-9 to TRBJ2-1; 10 bases map to TRBD2. Germline CDR1 is SEHNR and CDR2 is FQNEAQ (reference sequence). Trimming cost V 5 bases and J 1 base; bases outside gene matches: 5. This CDR3 comprises 16 residues. The CDR3 here is CASSPSGRSSYNEQFF. The CDR3 bases are TGTGCCAGCAGCCCTAGCGGGAGAAGTTCCTACAATGAGCAGTTCTTC.

V usage is TRBV3-1 (or the pseudogene TRBV3-2) and J usage is TRBJ2-2, with 7 bases matching TRBD1. V was clipped by 4 bases and J by 0 bases; unmatched bases: 5. CDR3 size: 16 residues. CDR1 LGHDT and CDR2 YNNKEL come from the germline V gene (reference sequence). DNA for the CDR3: TGTGCCAGCAGCCGCCAGGGGACAGCGAACACCGGGGAGCTGTTTTTT. Its translation: CASSRQGTANTGELFF.

The chain carries TRBV19 and TRBJ1-2; D is perhaps TRBD1 (6 bases). V was pared by 7 bases and J by 1 base, with 10 bases between. The CDR3 length is 13 residues. Germline V gene data show CDR1 as LNHDA and CDR2 as SQIVND (reference sequence). CDR3 residues: CASTGQYNYGYTF. In DNA, the CDR3 is TGTGCCAGTACCGGACAGTATAACTATGGCTACACCTTC.

The V and J genes are TRBV11-2 and TRBJ1-2, with D possibly matching TRBD1 (6 bases). CDR3 length: 15 amino acids. V lost 5 bases and J lost 7, with 20 bases in between. CDR1 and CDR2 from the germline V gene are SGHAT and FQNNGV. For the CDR3, the DNA is TGTGCCAGCAGCACCAACCGAGGGTACAGGGCTGGCTACACCTTC. It specifies CASSTNRGYRAGYTF. Full variable domain (rest looked up from reference TRBV11-2 and TRBJ1-2): EAGVAQSPRYKIIEKRQSVAFWCNPISGHATLYWYQQILGQGPKLLIQFQNNGVVDDSQLPKDRFSAERLKGVDSTLKIQPAKLEDSAVYLCASSTNRGYRAGYTFGSGTRLTVV.

The genes are TRBV7-8 and TRBJ1-6; D perhaps matches TRBD1 (5 bases). The CDR3 spans 14 residues. Trimming stripped 5 bases from V and 12 bases from J, with 17 bases between. Germline V gene data show CDR1 as SGHVS and CDR2 as FQNEAQ. The CDR3 spells CASSLDKGGRPLHF. CDR3 nucleotides: TGTGCCAGCAGCCTGGACAAGGGAGGGCGACCCCTCCACTTT.

V and J are TRBV24-1 and TRBJ1-3, with 10 bases lining up with TRBD1. The CDR3 covers 17 residues. With 7 bases clipped from V and 0 bases from J, the junction kept 8 bases outside the gene matches. The germline V gene has CDR1 KGHDR and CDR2 SFDVKD. The CDR3: CATSRFRDRGSGNTIYF. In DNA, the CDR3 is TGTGCCACCAGCCGATTCCGGGACAGGGGCTCTGGAAACACCATATATTTT.

The chain recombines TRBV28 with TRBJ2-7; D might be TRBD1 (6 bases). Germline CDR1 MDHEN, CDR2 SYDVKM. CDR3 length: 13 residues. The germline V and J ends were trimmed by 6 bases and 3 bases, with 12 bases remaining between them. The CDR3 is CASRDSALYEQYF. DNA for the CDR3: TGTGCCAGCAGGGACAGTGCTCTCTACGAGCAGTACTTC. The full variable domain, with the rest looked up from reference TRBV28 and TRBJ2-7, is DVKVTQSSRYLVKRTGEKVFLECVQDMDHENMFWYRQDPGLGLRLIYFSYDVKMKEKGDIPEGYSVSREKKERFSLILESASTNQTSMYLCASRDSALYEQYFGPGTRLTVT.